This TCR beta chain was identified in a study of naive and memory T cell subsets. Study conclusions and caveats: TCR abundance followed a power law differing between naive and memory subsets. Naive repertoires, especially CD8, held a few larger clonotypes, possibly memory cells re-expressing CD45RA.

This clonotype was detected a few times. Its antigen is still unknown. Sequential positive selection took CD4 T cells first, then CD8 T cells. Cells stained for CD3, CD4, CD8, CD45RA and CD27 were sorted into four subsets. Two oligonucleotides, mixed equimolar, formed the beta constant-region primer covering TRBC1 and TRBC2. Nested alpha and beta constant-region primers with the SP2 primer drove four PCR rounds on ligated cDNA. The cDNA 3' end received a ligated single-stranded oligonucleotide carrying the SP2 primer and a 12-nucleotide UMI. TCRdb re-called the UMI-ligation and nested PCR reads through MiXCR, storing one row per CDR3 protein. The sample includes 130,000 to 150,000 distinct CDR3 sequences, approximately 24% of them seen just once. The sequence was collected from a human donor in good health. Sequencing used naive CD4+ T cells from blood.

CDR3 in DNA: TGCAGCGTTGAGGGACAGCAAGAGACCCAGTACTTC. This codes for CSVEGQQETQYF. The rearrangement links TRBV29-1 to TRBJ2-5; 7 bases agree with TRBD1. This CDR3 comprises 12 residues. Looked up from germline, CDR1 is SQVTM and CDR2 is ANQGSEA. V lost 3 bases and J lost 2; bases outside the gene matches: 0.